The clone carrying this T cell receptor (beta chain) has more than one count but fewer than ten. TCRdb re-called the PCR reads with MiXCR, one entry per CDR3 protein. The sample holds roughly 630,000 distinct CDR3 sequences, about 25% seen once. CDR1 LNHDA and CDR2 SQIVND come from the germline V gene (reference sequence). J gave up 6 bases and V 8 bases, and 1 base lay outside the gene matches. The CDR3 contains 12 residues. The sample is drawn from a study of molecular identifiers for immune sequencing clone quantification. This TCR was sampled from a human donor in good health. Some libraries in this study had Jurkat cell RNA spiked in. Sequenced sample: naive CD8+ T cells from blood, with Jurkat cell RNA spiked in. Specified subset: FACS-sorted CD8+CD4-CCR7+CD45RA+ naive T cells. The V and J genes are TRBV19 and TRBJ2-1; TRBD1 matches 10 bases. The CDR3 sequence is CASGTGANEQFF. CDR3 nucleotides: TGTGCCAGTGGGACAGGGGCCAATGAGCAGTTCTTC. Together with reference TRBV19 and TRBJ2-1, the CDR3 gives the full variable domain: DGGITQSPKYLFRKEGQNVTLSCEQNLNHDAMYWYRQDPGQGLRLIYYSQIVNDFQKGDIAEGYSVSREKKESFPLTVTSAQKNPTAFYLCASGTGANEQFFGPGTRLTVL.